The 32 T cell receptor beta chains below all came from one sample that was sequenced in a study of identical twins. TCRdb itself ran the 5' RACE reads through MiXCR, one entry per CDR3 protein. Among approximately 620,000 distinct CDR3 sequences listed, 8.6% were seen once. The sample also formed part of further work on yellow fever vaccine responses in identical twins.

Sequencing was performed on PBMCs. The receptor source for this set is a woman aged 18-29 years in good health.

The V and J genes are TRBV7-2 and TRBJ2-3; no clear D gene. Germline V CDR1 and CDR2: SGHTA, FQGNSA. The CDR3 runs to 16 residues. Trimming stripped 1 base from V and 2 bases from J, with 13 bases between. The CDR3 reads CASSLEGPRTTDTQYF. CDR3 sequence (DNA): TGTGCCAGCAGCTTAGAAGGCCCCAGGACCACAGATACGCAGTATTTT.

This clonotype has just a few counts. The junction shows a germline mismatch at one end, possibly a read error. The genes are TRBV28 and TRBJ2-7; D possibly uses TRBD1 or TRBD2 (5 bases each). The germline gives CDR1 MDHEN, CDR2 SYDVKM. CDR3 length equals 14 residues. CDR3: CASSLLGVSHEQYF. In DNA form, the CDR3 reads TGTGCCAGCAGTTTATTGGGGGTCTCCCACGAGCAGTACTTC.

The V and J genes are TRBV19 and TRBJ2-3; D gene unclear. Germline-derived CDR1 and CDR2 are LNHDA and SQIVND (reference sequence). There are 15 residues in the CDR3. Between the trimmed V and J ends, which lost 0 bases and 6 bases, there was a span of 13 bases. This chain's CDR3 is CASSIEGRRTDTQYF. The CDR3 DNA follows: TGTGCCAGTAGTATAGAGGGCCGGCGGACGGATACGCAGTATTTT.

The genes are TRBV9 and TRBJ1-2; the D gene is possibly TRBD1 (6 bases). Trimming pared 0 bases from V and 3 bases from J, leaving 15 bases between. Germline loops: CDR1 SGDLS, CDR2 YYNGEE. CDR3 length equals 16 residues. The CDR3 DNA is TGTGCCAGCAGCGTAGCGGGTTCTGGGGGGCACTATGGCTACACCTTC. Its protein is CASSVAGSGGHYGYTF.

This chain connects TRBV15 to TRBJ2-1; TRBD1 aligns across 8 bases. The germline CDR1 and CDR2 sequences are LNHNV and YYDKDF (reference sequence). With 0 bases clipped from V and 9 bases from J, the junction kept 4 bases outside the gene matches. The CDR3 extends over 14 amino acids. The CDR3 region is CATSRERQGIEQFF. The CDR3 DNA reads as TGTGCCACCAGCAGAGAGAGACAGGGGATTGAGCAGTTCTTC.

This clonotype was seen repeatedly, ten times or more. V gene TRBV20-1 combines with J gene TRBJ2-7, with no clear D. The CDR3 length is 12 residues. Trimming left V 7 bases short and J 2 bases short, with 12 bases between. Germline CDR1 and CDR2: DFQATT and SNEGSKA (reference sequence). The CDR3 loop reads CSVLELTYEQYF. The CDR3 DNA sequence: TGCAGTGTCCTCGAACTTACCTACGAGCAGTACTTC.

This clonotype was seen only a few times. The chain is built from TRBV2 and TRBJ2-7; D perhaps matches TRBD1 (6 bases). This CDR3 contains 18 residues. Germline lookup yields CDR1 SNHLY and CDR2 FYNNEI. The V and J ends lost 5 bases and 3 bases respectively, with 26 bases between them. CDR3 sequence: CASSQQYYRAKLNYEQYF. Written as DNA, the CDR3 is TGTGCCAGCAGTCAACAGTACTACAGGGCTAAATTAAACTACGAGCAGTACTTC.

This clonotype was seen at least ten times. This rearrangement joins TRBV12-3 or TRBV12-4 to TRBJ1-2, with 7 bases matching TRBD1. The ends lost 3 bases at V and 11 bases at J; junction bases unmatched: 9. The CDR3 totals 13 residues. CDR3 coding DNA: TGTGCCAGCAGTTTTAGACAGGGTTCAGGTTACACCTTC. It is translated as CASSFRQGSGYTF.

This clonotype has just a few counts. The CDR3 here is CASSTGAGELFF. The CDR3 bases are TGTGCCAGCAGCACGGGCGCCGGGGAGCTGTTTTTT. This chain uses TRBV7-3 with TRBJ2-2; D is undetermined. Germline assignment: CDR1 SGHTA and CDR2 FQGTGA. With 5 bases removed from V and 6 bases from J, the gap between germline ends came to 7 bases. CDR3 length: 12 residues.

This clonotype was recorded a few times. V and J are TRBV5-1 and TRBJ2-1; D might be TRBD1 or TRBD2, each matching 5 bases. The CDR3 runs to 19 residues. CDR1 is SGHRS and CDR2 is YFSETQ in the germline V gene. V was cut by 4 bases and J by 0 bases, with 23 bases left in between. This chain's CDR3 is CASSLPSPEEGSSYNEQFF. For the CDR3, the DNA is TGCGCCAGCAGCCTACCTTCACCCGAAGAGGGGAGCTCCTACAATGAGCAGTTCTTC.

This clonotype came up many times. The chain combines TRBV24-1 with TRBJ2-1; 11 bases are shared with TRBD2. The V segment lost 5 bases and the J segment 7 bases; nucleotides outside the gene matches: 9. Germline CDR1 is KGHDR and CDR2 is SFDVKD. The CDR3 spans 16 residues. In DNA form, the CDR3 reads TGTGCCACCAGTGCTCCCCGGACTAGCGGGTCGAATGAGCAGTTCTTC. Protein sequence: CATSAPRTSGSNEQFF.

This clonotype was detected a few times. The V call is TRBV7-2, the J call TRBJ2-7; D may be TRBD1 (5 bases). The CDR3 is 14 residues long. CDR1 and CDR2 from the germline V gene are SGHTA and FQGNSA. Between the trimmed V and J ends, which lost 0 bases and 3 bases, there was a span of 9 bases. The CDR3 is CASSLAQESYEQYF. The CDR3 DNA is TGTGCCAGCAGCTTAGCACAGGAAAGCTACGAGCAGTACTTC.

The V and J genes are TRBV9 and TRBJ2-5, with TRBD2 matching 12 bases. The CDR3 totals 15 residues. Germline CDR1 and CDR2: SGDLS and YYNGEE. Losses at the gene ends were 0 bases for V and 7 bases for J; bases not matched to a gene: 4. CDR3: CASSVDELAGGTQYF. In DNA form, the CDR3 reads TGTGCCAGCAGCGTAGATGAACTAGCGGGGGGGACCCAGTACTTC.

This clonotype was recorded a few times. V usage is TRBV7-9 and J usage is TRBJ2-3; TRBD2 aligns across 10 bases. J lost 10 bases, V lost 9 bases, and 19 bases had no gene match. CDR1 is SEHNR, CDR2 FQNEAQ, per germline (reference sequence). The CDR3 is 16 residues long. CDR3 nucleotides: TGTGCCAGAGACCCCCTAGCGGGAGCGGGGTCGAGGGCGCAGTATTTT. This gives the protein CARDPLAGAGSRAQYF.

This clonotype occurred many times. The J gene is TRBJ2-1, the V gene TRBV4-1; D not certain. Per the germline V gene, CDR1 is MGHRA and CDR2 is YSYEKL. Deletions cut 2 bases from V and 6 bases from J, with 11 bases between. CDR3 length equals 14 residues. CDR3 in DNA: TGCGCCAGCAGCCAACAGAACCCTACCAATGAGCAGTTCTTC. Residues: CASSQQNPTNEQFF.

This clonotype was found a few times. The chain has TRBV2 and TRBJ1-1; TRBD1 matches 8 bases. The junction had 4 bases not matched to a gene; V was cut back by 0 bases and J by 1 base. CDR1 SNHLY and CDR2 FYNNEI come from the germline V gene. The CDR3 spans 16 residues. This chain's CDR3 is CASSEALGTGNTEAFF. The CDR3 DNA is TGTGCCAGCAGTGAAGCGCTTGGGACAGGGAACACTGAAGCTTTCTTT.

J is TRBJ2-5 and V is TRBV6-5; tentative D call: TRBD2 (6 bases). The CDR3 loop spans 13 amino acids. CDR1 and CDR2 (germline): MNHEY, SVGAGI. V dropped 2 bases and J dropped 13 bases, with 17 bases sitting between them. The CDR3 here is CASSYDRASGPYF. Here the CDR3 DNA reads TGTGCCAGCAGTTACGATAGGGCGAGCGGGCCGTACTTC.

The chain joins TRBV12-2 to TRBJ2-5; the table's D gene call, TRBD2, was not cross checked with the DNA. TRBV12-2 is termed a pseudogene. There are 15 residues in the CDR3. CDR3 nucleotide sequence: TGTGCAAGTCGCTTAGCCAGACTAGCGAAAGAGACCCAGTACTTC. This sequence encodes CASRLARLAKETQYF.

V is TRBV28 and J is TRBJ2-1; 8 bases line up with TRBD2. This CDR3 is 16 amino acids long. Unmatched junction bases numbered 10, after V lost 5 bases and J lost 4 bases. Germline CDR1 MDHEN, CDR2 SYDVKM. CDR3 sequence: CASSATSGTSYNEQFF. The DNA for the CDR3 is TGTGCCAGCAGTGCCACCTCTGGGACTAGTTACAATGAGCAGTTCTTC.

This clonotype was seen repeatedly, ten times or more. The chain carries TRBV5-1 and TRBJ1-2; D gene unclear. The CDR3 extends over 13 amino acids. Germline assignment: CDR1 SGHRS and CDR2 YFSETQ. V lost 0 bases and J 4 bases, leaving 7 bases between the germline ends. The CDR3 nucleotides are TGCGCCAGCAGCTTGGCAATAGGCTATGGCTACACCTTC. It yields the protein CASSLAIGYGYTF.

This clonotype was recorded a few times. The chain combines TRBV24-1 with TRBJ2-2; D not certain. The CDR3 covers 13 residues. Between the trimmed V and J ends, which lost 3 bases and 6 bases, there was a span of 7 bases. Germline V gene data show CDR1 as KGHDR and CDR2 as SFDVKD. This CDR3 reads CATSDTVPGELFF. Here the CDR3 DNA reads TGTGCCACCAGTGATACCGTGCCCGGGGAGCTGTTTTTT.

This clonotype was picked up many times. V usage is TRBV15 and J usage is TRBJ2-7, with a tentative D call TRBD1 (6 bases). CDR1 is LNHNV, CDR2 YYDKDF, per germline (reference sequence). Between the trimmed V and J ends, which lost 0 bases and 4 bases, there was a span of 10 bases. The CDR3 extends over 14 amino acids. The CDR3: CATSRDRTDYEQYF. CDR3 sequence (DNA): TGTGCCACCAGCAGAGATAGGACAGATTACGAGCAGTACTTC.

This clonotype came up many times. The V call is TRBV25-1, the J call TRBJ2-5, with D uncertain. Per the germline V gene, CDR1 is MGHDK and CDR2 is SYGVNS. This CDR3 has 11 amino acids. V lost 7 bases and J lost 5, with 8 bases in between. For the CDR3, the DNA is TGTGCCAGCACCGGGCTGGAGACCCAGTACTTC. Protein sequence: CASTGLETQYF.

This chain joins TRBV7-9 and TRBJ1-2; weak D call: TRBD1 (6 bases). V shed 1 base and J shed 8 bases, with 14 bases lying between them. CDR1 and CDR2 (germline): SEHNR, FQNEAQ (reference sequence). This CDR3 spans 14 amino acids. The CDR3 DNA sequence: TGTGCCAGCAGCTTAGGTCGACAGGCAGGCGGCTACACCTTC. Translating it yields CASSLGRQAGGYTF. The entire variable domain, with the rest obtained from reference TRBV7-9 and TRBJ1-2, is as follows: DTGVSQNPRHKITKRGQNVTFRCDPISEHNRLYWYRQTLGQGPEFLTYFQNEAQLEKSRLLSDRFSAERPKGSFSTLEIQRTEQGDSAMYLCASSLGRQAGGYTFGSGTRLTVV.

This clonotype was seen more than once but under ten times. The V gene is TRBV5-1, the J gene TRBJ2-1; TRBD2 is a possible D gene (7 bases). Per germline, CDR1 SGHRS and CDR2 YFSETQ. The CDR3 is 15 amino acids. V lost 3 bases to trimming and J lost 0 bases, with 10 bases between them. The CDR3 nucleotides read TGCGCCAGCAGCTGGGGGGGGGCCTCCTACAATGAGCAGTTCTTC. This translates into CASSWGGASYNEQFF.

This clonotype was observed many times. The chain joins TRBV4-2 to TRBJ2-2; D gene unclear. There are 14 residues in the CDR3. The germline V gene has CDR1 LGHNA and CDR2 YNFKEQ. Trimming shortened V by 3 bases and J by 1 base, and 6 bases separated the two germline ends. As DNA, the CDR3 is TGTGCCAGCAGCCAGGGCGAGAACACCGGGGAGCTGTTTTTT. Its protein is CASSQGENTGELFF.

This chain links TRBV28 with TRBJ2-1, with a possible D match to TRBD2 (5 bases). V was shortened by 6 bases and J by 0 bases, with 9 bases between the two germline ends. Germline V gene lookup returns CDR1 MDHEN and CDR2 SYDVKM. This CDR3 comprises 14 residues. CDR3 in amino acids: CASRRTSSYNEQFF. The CDR3 coding sequence is TGTGCCAGCAGAAGGACTTCCTCCTACAATGAGCAGTTCTTC.

This clonotype turned up a few times. One junction end does not reproduce the germline sequence, and a read error may be involved. The chain uses TRBV15 and TRBJ2-3; 7 bases map to TRBD2. The CDR3 length is 14 residues. CDR1 is LNHNV and CDR2 is YYDKDF in the germline V gene (reference sequence). CDR3 in amino acids: CATRRAGPTDTQYF. CDR3 coding DNA: TGTGCCACCAGGAGAGCGGGACCCACAGATACGCAGTATTTT.

The genes are TRBV5-1 and TRBJ2-1, with D maybe TRBD1 (5 bases). This CDR3 is 14 amino acids long. Germline CDR1 reads SGHRS; CDR2 reads YFSETQ. The V gene lost 2 bases and the J gene lost 9 bases, with 15 bases spanning the gap. The CDR3 loop is CASSFGAPNTEQFF. The CDR3, as DNA: TGCGCCAGCAGCTTTGGGGCCCCTAACACTGAGCAGTTCTTC.

V usage is TRBV20-1 and J usage is TRBJ1-2, with D perhaps matching TRBD1 (6 bases). V dropped 0 bases and J dropped 4 bases, with 12 bases sitting between them. Per the germline V gene, CDR1 is DFQATT and CDR2 is SNEGSKA (reference sequence). The CDR3 loop spans 14 amino acids. The CDR3 sequence is CSARETGMGYGYTF. CDR3 sequence (DNA): TGCAGTGCTAGAGAAACAGGGATGGGCTATGGCTACACCTTC.

This clonotype was seen ten or more times. The chain combines TRBV27 with TRBJ1-5; D not resolved. Trimming left V 4 bases short and J 0 bases short, with 7 bases between. CDR3 size: 14 residues. CDR1 is MNHEY and CDR2 is SMNVEV in the germline V gene (reference sequence). The CDR3 spells CASSSGGSNQPQHF. CDR3 nucleotides: TGTGCCAGCAGTTCGGGTGGTAGCAATCAGCCCCAGCATTTT.

V and J are TRBV5-1 and TRBJ1-1; D is unresolved. V was trimmed by 5 bases and J by 3 bases, leaving 14 bases between them. Germline V gene sequence: CDR1 SGHRS, CDR2 YFSETQ. The CDR3 length is 14 residues. The CDR3 region has the DNA TGCGCCAGCAGTCCCGGCCTATCCGACACTGAAGCTTTCTTT. Amino acid sequence: CASSPGLSDTEAFF.